A single sample gave rise to the 23 T cell receptor beta chains below, sequenced in a study of blood T cell repertoires in COVID-19. The table came from immunoSEQ multiplex PCR; TCRdb's copy has only in-frame clones and leaves some out. This table has 150,000 or so clones, roughly nine tenths appearing once. The source material was peripheral blood. The receptors shown here come from a woman between 70 and 85 years old with acute or convalescent COVID-19.

The chain combines TRBV2 with TRBJ2-3; 10 bases line up with TRBD2. Germline-derived CDR1 and CDR2 are SNHLY and FYNNEI. CDR3 length: 17 residues. V was clipped by 0 bases and J by 2 bases; unmatched bases: 5. In DNA, the CDR3 is TGTGCCAGCAGTGAAGCTGGGACTAGCGTGTACACAGATACGCAGTATTTT. This encodes CASSEAGTSVYTDTQYF.

The rearrangement links TRBV12-3 or TRBV12-4 to TRBJ2-2; D gene ambiguous. The CDR3 runs 11 residues. V lost 7 bases and J lost 4, with 4 bases in between. CDR3 coding DNA: TGTGCCAGCAAGCGCACCGGGGAGCTGTTTTTT. Encoded protein: CASKRTGELFF.

The J gene is TRBJ1-2, the V gene TRBV6-5; D is unresolved. The length of the CDR3 is 13 residues. V dropped 5 bases and J dropped 0 bases, with 7 bases sitting between them. The germline CDR1 and CDR2 sequences are MNHEY and SVGAGI. The CDR3 reads CASSRSANYGYTF. CDR3 in DNA: TGTGCCAGCAGTCGTTCGGCTAACTATGGCTACACCTTC.

In DNA form, the CDR3 reads TGTGCCTGGAGTGTAAGTCGAACAGGGGACGCCAAAAACATTCAGTACTTC. Protein sequence: CAWSVSRTGDAKNIQYF. The genes are TRBV30 and TRBJ2-4; 7 bases line up with TRBD1. The V gene end was trimmed by 0 bases and the J gene end by 1 base; junction bases not matched to a gene: 9. Germline CDR1 and CDR2: GTSNPN and SVGIG (reference sequence). There are 17 residues in the CDR3.

The chain uses TRBV4-2 and TRBJ1-2; 10 bases agree with TRBD1. Germline V lookup: CDR1 LGHNA, CDR2 YNFKEQ. V was pared by 1 base and J by 8 bases, with 7 bases of the junction left unmatched. There are 15 residues in the CDR3. CDR3 nucleotide sequence: TGTGCCAGCAGCCAAGGGGGACAGGGGAAAGAAGGCTACACCTTC. Translation gives CASSQGGQGKEGYTF.

This rearrangement joins TRBV2 to TRBJ1-2, with 7 nucleotides matching TRBD1. Unmatched junction bases numbered 11, after V lost 3 bases and J lost 4 bases. This CDR3 has 16 amino acids. Germline V gene sequence: CDR1 SNHLY, CDR2 FYNNEI. CDR3 nucleotide sequence: TGTGCCAGCAGTGAGGAGTCGGGCAGGGGGACCTATGGCTACACCTTC. Its translation: CASSEESGRGTYGYTF.

The rearrangement uses TRBV9 and TRBJ1-2; 7 positions match TRBD1. The CDR3 is 17 amino acids. CDR1 SGDLS and CDR2 YYNGEE come from the germline V gene. J was trimmed by 0 bases and V by 4 bases; bases with no gene match: 12. The CDR3 DNA sequence: TGTGCCAGCAGCCTTCGGACAGGTGGATCACCTAACTATGGCTACACCTTC. Protein: CASSLRTGGSPNYGYTF.

The table lists this clone with a few counts. The chain uses TRBV7-2 and TRBJ1-3; TRBD1 might be the D (5 bases). CDR1 is SGHTA, CDR2 FQGNSA, per germline. This CDR3 has 12 residues. The V end was cut by 8 bases, the J end by 1 base, with 6 bases between. CDR3 nucleotide sequence: TGTGCCAGCGGGACTTCTGGAAACACCATATATTTT. The encoded protein is CASGTSGNTIYF.

This clone appeared a few times. This rearrangement joins TRBV28 to TRBJ2-6; 8 nucleotides agree with TRBD2. The CDR3 runs to 19 residues. The germline CDR1 and CDR2 sequences are MDHEN and SYDVKM. The V segment lost 5 bases and the J segment 0 bases; nucleotides outside the gene matches: 12. The CDR3 loop is CASSPRGGFRISGANVLTF. As DNA, the CDR3 is TGTGCCAGCAGTCCCCGGGGGGGCTTCCGTATCTCTGGGGCCAACGTCCTGACTTTC.

This chain links TRBV18 with TRBJ2-6; 8 bases are a match to TRBD2. CDR1 is KGHSH and CDR2 is LQKENI in the germline V gene. The J segment lost 1 base and the V segment lost 3 bases, leaving 5 bases of the junction unmatched. The CDR3 sequence is 17 residues long. CDR3 in amino acids: CASSPSSGGSGANVLTF. CDR3 DNA sequence: TGTGCCAGCTCACCCTCAAGCGGGGGATCTGGGGCCAACGTCCTGACTTTC.

V usage is TRBV7-2 and J usage is TRBJ2-1, with TRBD2 as a possible D gene (6 bases). CDR1 SGHTA and CDR2 FQGNSA come from the germline V gene. Trimming pared 3 bases from V and 3 bases from J, leaving 9 bases between. The CDR3 has 14 residues. The CDR3 DNA follows: TGTGCCAGCAGCTTGAGACTAGTCTACAATGAGCAGTTCTTC. This translates into CASSLRLVYNEQFF.

The V call is TRBV5-1, the J call TRBJ2-3; possibly TRBD1 for D (6 bases). The V end lost 4 bases, the J end lost 4 bases, and 16 bases lay between the germline ends. CDR1 is SGHRS and CDR2 is YFSETQ in the germline V gene. The CDR3 totals 15 residues. The CDR3 bases are TGCGCCAGCAGCCCGGGACACTCCGGGGCAGATACGCAGTATTTT. Translated: CASSPGHSGADTQYF. Based on the CDR3 plus reference TRBV5-1 and TRBJ2-3, the full variable domain is KAGVTQTPRYLIKTRGQQVTLSCSPISGHRSVSWYQQTPGQGLQFLFEYFSETQRNKGNFPGRFSGRQFSNSRSEMNVSTLELGDSALYLCASSPGHSGADTQYFGPGTRLTVL.

The rearrangement uses TRBV18 and TRBJ2-1; D gene uncertain. Trimming took off 2 bases at V and 8 bases at J, with 4 bases between the two ends. CDR1 KGHSH and CDR2 LQKENI come from the germline V gene. The CDR3 is 11 amino acids. The CDR3 DNA follows: TGTGCCAGCTCACCAGGGCATGAGCAGTTCTTC. Encoded protein: CASSPGHEQFF. The variable domain in full, completed from reference TRBV18 and TRBJ2-1, reads NAGVMQNPRHLVRRRGQEARLRCSPMKGHSHVYWYRQLPEEGLKFMVYLQKENIIDESGMPKERFSAEFPKEGPSILRIQQVVRGDSAAYFCASSPGHEQFFGPGTRLTVL.

This clone was detected only a few times. The rearrangement joins TRBV6-5 to TRBJ1-6; 10 nucleotides match TRBD1. CDR1 MNHEY and CDR2 SVGAGI come from the germline V gene. The trim removed 6 bases at V and 7 bases at J, leaving 6 bases unmatched. This CDR3 comprises 15 residues. The CDR3: CASRQPGQGNSPLHF. CDR3 nucleotide sequence: TGTGCCAGCAGGCAACCGGGACAGGGGAATTCACCCCTCCACTTT.

V is TRBV24-1 and J is TRBJ2-5, with 12 bases matching TRBD2. Germline trimming cut 3 bases from V and 7 bases from J; bases unmatched to any gene: 8. In germline, CDR1 is KGHDR, CDR2 SFDVKD. The CDR3 loop spans 16 amino acids. The CDR3 here is CATSDELAGGLRTQYF. The CDR3 DNA reads as TGTGCCACCAGTGATGAACTAGCGGGGGGTTTGAGGACCCAGTACTTC.

On this clone: Other DNA sequences in this specimen translate into the identical CDR3. V is TRBV6-5 and J is TRBJ1-2; a weak D match, TRBD1 (5 bases). The V end was cut by 6 bases, the J end by 4 bases, with 9 bases between. Germline lookup yields CDR1 MNHEY and CDR2 SVGAGI. This CDR3 has 12 residues. CDR3 amino acids: CASSPGLYGYTF. The DNA for the CDR3 is TGTGCCAGCAGCCCAGGGCTCTATGGCTACACCTTC.

V usage is TRBV23-1 and J usage is TRBJ1-1; D uncertain. TRBV23-1 is treated as an ORF (open reading frame) with a function not yet certain. V was trimmed by 3 bases and J by 1 base, leaving 15 bases between them. The CDR3 runs to 16 residues. The CDR3 is CASSHRSGDPNTEAFF. CDR3 DNA: TGCGCCAGCAGTCATCGGTCGGGAGACCCGAACACTGAAGCTTTCTTT.

The chain combines TRBV28 with TRBJ1-2; possibly TRBD1 for D (6 bases). V lost 6 bases and J lost 4, with 12 bases in between. The germline V gene has CDR1 MDHEN and CDR2 SYDVKM. The CDR3 length is 13 residues. CDR3 sequence reads: CASRITGIYGYTF. Here the CDR3 DNA reads TGTGCCAGCAGAATAACAGGGATCTATGGCTACACCTTC.

This clone was seen a handful of times. The chain couples TRBV3-1 (or the pseudogene TRBV3-2) to TRBJ1-6; D uncertain. Trimming shortened V by 3 bases and J by 9 bases, and 9 bases separated the two germline ends. The CDR3 is 13 residues long. Germline V lookup: CDR1 LGHDT, CDR2 YNNKEL (reference sequence). CDR3 region: CASSHNSPSPLHF. The CDR3 DNA is TGTGCCAGCAGCCACAATTCCCCTTCACCCCTCCACTTT.

The chain joins TRBV4-2 to TRBJ1-3; D is perhaps TRBD1 (5 bases). Germline V gene sequence: CDR1 LGHNA, CDR2 YNFKEQ. The CDR3 loop spans 17 amino acids. The ends were cut back, 0 bases at V and 2 bases at J, with 14 bases in the middle. The CDR3 region is CASSQDVPGGAGNTIYF. CDR3 DNA: TGTGCCAGCAGCCAAGACGTTCCCGGGGGGGCTGGAAACACCATATATTTT.

J is TRBJ2-3 and V is TRBV9, with D maybe TRBD2 (5 bases). Between the trimmed V and J ends, which lost 1 base and 1 base, there was a span of 13 bases. The CDR3 totals 16 residues. Per germline, CDR1 SGDLS and CDR2 YYNGEE. The CDR3 is CASSVLGNSGTDTQYF. CDR3 nucleotides: TGTGCCAGCAGCGTATTGGGAAATAGCGGCACAGATACGCAGTATTTT.

This clone has a single count. At one of its ends the junction is not consistent with the germline gene, which may arise from a read error. This CDR3 is also generated by other DNA sequences in the sample. This chain uses TRBV5-1 with TRBJ1-2; 9 bases match TRBD1. The CDR3 spans 14 residues. CDR1 SGHRS and CDR2 YFSETQ come from the germline V gene. CDR3 bases: TGCGCCAGCAGTTTGGGACAGGGCGGCTATGGCTACACCTTC. Protein sequence: CASSLGQGGYGYTF. Full variable domain (remainder filled in from reference TRBV5-1 and TRBJ1-2): KAGVTQTPRYLIKTRGQQVTLSCSPISGHRSVSWYQQTPGQGLQFLFEYFSETQRNKGNFPGRFSGRQFSNSRSEMNVSTLELGDSALYLCASSLGQGGYGYTFGSGTRLTVV.

This sequence joins TRBV5-4 and TRBJ2-2; D is uncertain. Germline values: CDR1 SGHNT, CDR2 YYREEE (reference sequence). The CDR3 contains 15 residues. V lost 1 base and J 5 bases, leaving 12 bases between the germline ends. CDR3 DNA sequence: TGTGCCAGCAGCTTGAACTCCCGAGCTACCGGGGAGCTGTTTTTT. Translating it yields CASSLNSRATGELFF.